The T cell receptor beta chain under discussion was sequenced for a study of tumor-infiltrating lymphocytes in localized non-small cell lung cancer. In the study overall: Resected tumor was paired with non-adjacent uninvolved lung from the same patient.

Study-level results: Technical variation could not be separated from intratumor heterogeneity here.

Profiled with immunoSEQ multiplex PCR; TCRdb holds only in-frame clones, not every one. The table shows 9,200 or so clones, with 82% occurring only once. As concerns this clone: The antigen remains unidentified.

Unmatched junction bases numbered 9, after V lost 5 bases and J lost 4 bases. This CDR3 is 16 amino acids long. CDR1 is SGDLS and CDR2 is YYNGEE in the germline V gene. The receptor was derived from a human donor with non-small cell lung cancer. The sequenced material came from uninvolved lung tissue not adjacent to the tumor. The J gene is TRBJ2-2, the V gene TRBV9, with 9 bases that match TRBD1. The DNA of the CDR3 is TGTGCCAGCAGGCCTTACGGACAGGGGCCCACCGGGGAGCTGTTTTTT. It yields the protein CASRPYGQGPTGELFF.